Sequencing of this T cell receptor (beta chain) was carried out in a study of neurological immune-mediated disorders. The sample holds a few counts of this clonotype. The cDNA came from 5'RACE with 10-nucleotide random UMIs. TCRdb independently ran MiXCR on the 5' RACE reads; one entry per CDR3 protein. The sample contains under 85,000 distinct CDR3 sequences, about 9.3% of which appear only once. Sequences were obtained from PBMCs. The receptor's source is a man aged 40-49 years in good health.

The CDR3 nucleotides are TGTGCCAGCTCTCAGGGGGTCTTCTCCTACGAGCAGTACTTC. Its protein product is CASSQGVFSYEQYF. The chain links TRBV9 to TRBJ2-7; TRBD1 matches 7 bases. The junction had 7 bases not matched to a gene; V was cut back by 7 bases and J by 0 bases. Germline CDR1 and CDR2: SGDLS and YYNGEE. The CDR3 runs to 14 residues.